A single sample is the source of the 15 T cell receptor beta chains below, sequenced in a study of T-cell memory formation after mild COVID-19. MiXCR, applied by TCRdb to the 5' RACE reads, yields one record per CDR3 protein. The sample shows 350,000 to 550,000 distinct CDR3 sequences, more than 15% of them seen only once. The sample comprised PBMCs or a T cell subset sorted from them (not recorded which). Receptors were obtained from a man in his late teens or twenties who had mild COVID-19 (a few samples of this study predate the infection). Cell type and time point are not known.

This clonotype was seen many times. The chain is built from TRBV11-2 and TRBJ2-1, with 13 bases fitting TRBD2. J lost 10 bases, V lost 4 bases, and 13 bases had no gene match. Germline-derived CDR1 and CDR2 are SGHAT and FQNNGV. There are 17 residues in the CDR3. CDR3 region: CASSYPLLAGGPPEQFF. The CDR3 DNA reads TGTGCCAGCAGCTACCCCCTACTAGCGGGGGGGCCCCCCGAGCAGTTCTTC.

The V call is TRBV5-4, the J call TRBJ2-2; no firm D call. Trimming stripped 6 bases from V and 4 bases from J, with 7 bases between. The length of the CDR3 is 12 residues. The V gene's germline CDR1 is SGHNT and CDR2 YYREEE (reference sequence). The CDR3 protein is CASMDRTGELFF. The DNA of the CDR3 is TGTGCCAGCATGGACCGCACCGGGGAGCTGTTTTTT. Supplemented by reference TRBV5-4 and TRBJ2-2, the full variable domain reads ETGVTQSPTHLIKTRGQQVTLRCSSQSGHNTVSWYQQALGQGPQFIFQYYREEENGRGNFPPRFSGLQFPNYSSELNVNALELDDSALYLCASMDRTGELFFGEGSRLTVL.

The chain couples TRBV29-1 to TRBJ1-4; D not certain. V lost 6 bases and J 2 bases, leaving 34 bases between the germline ends. This CDR3 is built from 21 residues. Looked up from germline, CDR1 is SQVTM and CDR2 is ANQGSEA. CDR3 sequence: CSVSPVDTDGILGRTNEKLFF. CDR3 bases: TGCAGCGTCTCCCCGGTAGACACGGACGGTATACTAGGTCGTACTAATGAAAAACTGTTTTTT.

The J gene is TRBJ2-5, the V gene TRBV20-1; 10 positions agree with TRBD2. Germline CDR1 is DFQATT and CDR2 is SNEGSKA (reference sequence). This CDR3 region has 15 residues. V dropped 5 bases and J dropped 0; count of bases not matched to a gene: 6. CDR3 coding DNA: TGCAGTGCTGTCAATAGCGGGGGGTACCAAGAGACCCAGTACTTC. Translating it yields CSAVNSGGYQETQYF.

The CDR3 sequence: CASSKMRSGGYEQYV. The CDR3 nucleotides read TGTGCCAGCAGCAAAATGCGGAGCGGGGGCTACGAGCAGTACGTC. The V and J genes are TRBV21-1 and TRBJ2-7; the table assigns TRBD2, which was not confirmed against the DNA. TRBV21-1 is a listed pseudogene. The CDR3 consists of 15 residues.

The chain employs TRBV4-2 and TRBJ2-4; D is possibly TRBD1 or TRBD2 (6 bases each). Trimming stripped 2 bases from V and 3 bases from J, with 14 bases between. The CDR3 is 16 residues long. Germline V CDR1 and CDR2: LGHNA, YNFKEQ. Here the CDR3 reads CASSQLGGDGKNIQYF. CDR3 DNA: TGTGCCAGCAGCCAACTCGGGGGCGACGGCAAAAACATTCAGTACTTC.

This clonotype has more than one count but fewer than ten. The V call is TRBV6-2 or TRBV6-3, the J call TRBJ2-2; 11 positions match TRBD1. CDR3 length: 19 amino acids. The junction had 19 bases not matched to a gene; V was cut back by 6 bases and J by 7 bases. Germline V lookup: CDR1 MNHEY, CDR2 SVGEGT. CDR3 bases: TGTGCCAGCAGCCTTGGACAGGGGGCGACAACGATTTCGGGCGGGGAGCTGTTTTTT. Encoded protein: CASSLGQGATTISGGELFF.

The table lists this clonotype with a few counts. The chain employs TRBV6-1 and TRBJ1-6; D gene unclear. Germline values: CDR1 MNHNS, CDR2 SASEGT. The CDR3 consists of 13 residues. Deletions cut 6 bases from V and 8 bases from J, with 11 bases between. The DNA for the CDR3 is TGTGCCAGCAGACTCGAGGTGGATTCACCCCTCCACTTT. This codes for CASRLEVDSPLHF.

The chain uses TRBV6-2 or TRBV6-3 and TRBJ2-6; TRBD2 agrees at 7 bases. CDR1 is MNHEY, CDR2 SVGEGT, per germline. The CDR3 spans 16 residues. Trimming removed 2 bases from V and 2 bases from J; junction bases left unmatched: 3. The CDR3 nucleotides are TGTGCCAGCAGTTACGGGCTAGCGGCTGGGGCCAACGTCCTGACTTTC. Translating it yields CASSYGLAAGANVLTF.

This clonotype was seen more than once but under ten times. This chain connects TRBV12-3 or TRBV12-4 to TRBJ2-1, with D possibly being TRBD1 (6 bases). Trimming left V 5 bases short and J 6 bases short, with 20 bases between. This CDR3 has 16 residues. CDR3 residues: CASSADSKAFGNEQFF. CDR3 bases: TGTGCCAGCAGTGCGGACAGCAAGGCGTTTGGCAATGAGCAGTTCTTC.

This clonotype has a handful of counts. The chain carries TRBV3-1 and TRBJ2-5, with TRBD2 matching 7 bases. Germline V CDR1 and CDR2: LGHDT, YNNKEL (reference sequence). V lost 0 bases and J lost 3; bases outside the gene matches: 1. The CDR3 loop spans 14 amino acids. The CDR3 region is CASSQDRGEETQYF. For the CDR3, the DNA is TGTGCCAGCAGCCAAGATCGGGGGGAAGAGACCCAGTACTTC.

This clonotype was counted many times. The chain has TRBV3-1 and TRBJ2-1, with D possibly matching TRBD1 (5 bases). The CDR3 runs 15 residues. CDR1 and CDR2 (germline): LGHDT, YNNKEL (reference sequence). Trimming left V 1 base short and J 1 base short, with 8 bases between. The CDR3 protein is CASSQVQVSYNEQFF. The DNA of the CDR3 is TGTGCCAGCAGCCAAGTACAGGTGTCCTACAATGAGCAGTTCTTC.

This clonotype appeared many times. The chain employs TRBV5-1 and TRBJ2-7; D may correspond to TRBD1 or TRBD2 (6 bases each). This CDR3 has 14 amino acids. V lost 4 bases to trimming and J lost 5 bases, with 16 bases between them. Germline CDR1 and CDR2: SGHRS and YFSETQ. CDR3 loop: CASSPTGRGNEQYF. CDR3 nucleotides: TGCGCCAGCAGCCCTACAGGGCGCGGGAACGAGCAGTACTTC.

This sequence joins TRBV6-5 and TRBJ1-4; no clear D gene. Germline V gene sequence: CDR1 MNHEY, CDR2 SVGAGI. V lost 6 bases, J lost 0 bases, and 8 bases lay in between. The CDR3 spans 14 residues. CDR3 sequence: CASSYISTNEKLFF. CDR3 coding DNA: TGTGCCAGCAGCTACATCTCAACTAATGAAAAACTGTTTTTT.

The CDR3 loop is CASSFRGSGAFF. CDR3 coding DNA: TGTGCCAGCAGTTTTAGGGGATCTGGCGCTTTCTTT. The chain uses TRBV28 and TRBJ1-1, with D maybe TRBD1 (5 bases). There are 12 residues in the CDR3. Deletions cut 3 bases from V and 11 bases from J, with 13 bases between. Germline V gene sequence: CDR1 MDHEN, CDR2 SYDVKM.